The 24 T cell receptor beta chains listed next were all sequenced from one sample in a study of OX40 agonist ivuxolimab in advanced cancers. Libraries were made using the immunoSEQ multiplex PCR assay. In TCRdb, the immuneACCESS table is reduced to in-frame sequences with V and J assigned. These tables do not hold every clone; where another copy was compared, an unresolved V gene accounts for under half, and the others remain unexplained. The sample table lists some 81,000 clones, 65% to 90% of them with a count of one. The ten biggest clones cover roughly 1.9% of the sample. The specimen comprised CD4+ or CD8+ T cells sorted from blood, sampled in a trial of the OX40 agonist ivuxolimab. The receptors come from an adult with an advanced solid tumor such as melanoma, head and neck, liver or kidney cancer.

The CDR3 region has the DNA TGTGCCAGCACCCCCGGGACAGAGAATTCACCCCTCCACTTT. This codes for CASTPGTENSPLHF. The chain has TRBV6-5 and TRBJ1-6; 7 bases are shared with TRBD1. Looked up from germline, CDR1 is MNHEY and CDR2 is SVGAGI. Trimming removed 7 bases from V and 7 bases from J; junction bases left unmatched: 7. This CDR3 spans 14 amino acids.

This sequence joins TRBV28 and TRBJ2-3; 10 nucleotides agree with TRBD2. CDR1 and CDR2 (germline): MDHEN, SYDVKM. This CDR3 region has 17 residues. After removal of 5 bases from V and 0 bases from J, the junction contained 8 bases not matched to a gene. The CDR3 is CASSLGLAGESTDTQYF. In DNA, the CDR3 is TGTGCCAGCAGTCTCGGCCTAGCGGGGGAAAGCACAGATACGCAGTATTTT.

This rearrangement joins TRBV19 to TRBJ1-5; no clear D. CDR1 LNHDA and CDR2 SQIVND come from the germline V gene (reference sequence). The V gene lost 4 bases and the J gene lost 2 bases, with 18 bases spanning the gap. The length of the CDR3 is 17 residues. The CDR3 bases are TGTGCCAGTAGTACTCGGATAACGGCCCTAGGCAATCAGCCCCAGCATTTT. The encoded protein is CASSTRITALGNQPQHF. Together with reference TRBV19 and TRBJ1-5, the CDR3 gives the full variable domain: DGGITQSPKYLFRKEGQNVTLSCEQNLNHDAMYWYRQDPGQGLRLIYYSQIVNDFQKGDIAEGYSVSREKKESFPLTVTSAQKNPTAFYLCASSTRITALGNQPQHFGDGTRLSIL.

V usage is TRBV7-3 and J usage is TRBJ2-3; 8 bases map to TRBD2. This CDR3 is built from 15 residues. With V trimmed by 5 bases and J by 2 bases, 6 bases remained unmatched. From germline, CDR1 is SGHTA and CDR2 FQGTGA. This CDR3 is CASSPTGGPTDTQYF. As DNA, the CDR3 is TGTGCCAGCAGCCCCACGGGGGGGCCCACAGATACGCAGTATTTT.

The J gene is TRBJ1-2, the V gene TRBV7-9, with 7 bases aligning to TRBD1. V shed 5 bases and J 2 bases; nucleotides not matched to a gene: 5. This CDR3 has 14 residues. Germline CDR1 and CDR2: SEHNR and FQNEAQ (reference sequence). The CDR3 DNA sequence: TGTGCCAGCAGCCGACAGGGAGGCAACTATGGCTACACCTTC. This encodes CASSRQGGNYGYTF.

The chain is built from TRBV5-4 and TRBJ2-5, with D perhaps TRBD2 (6 bases). The CDR3 runs 14 residues. Germline V gene lookup returns CDR1 SGHNT and CDR2 YYREEE (reference sequence). Trimming left V 3 bases short and J 11 bases short, with 20 bases between. CDR3 in amino acids: CASSSRLDTGEQYF. The CDR3 DNA sequence: TGTGCCAGCAGCTCCCGACTAGATACCGGGGAGCAGTACTTC.

The chain joins TRBV9 to TRBJ2-5; 8 nucleotides agree with TRBD2. V dropped 0 bases and J dropped 5; count of bases not matched to a gene: 6. Germline V gives CDR1 SGDLS, CDR2 YYNGEE. The CDR3 length is 15 residues. The DNA for the CDR3 is TGTGCCAGCAGCGTAGGGCCGGCGGGGGGCGAGACCCAGTACTTC. Its translation: CASSVGPAGGETQYF.

This sequence joins TRBV18 and TRBJ2-1; 8 bases line up with TRBD1. This CDR3 is built from 15 residues. The germline V gene has CDR1 KGHSH and CDR2 LQKENI. Trimming at V came to 6 bases and at J to 4 bases, leaving 8 bases not matched to a gene. In nucleotides, the CDR3 is TGTGCCAGCTCCCGAGGGACAGGTGATTACAATGAGCAGTTCTTC. Its translation: CASSRGTGDYNEQFF. The full variable domain, its missing parts supplied by reference TRBV18 and TRBJ2-1, is NAGVMQNPRHLVRRRGQEARLRCSPMKGHSHVYWYRQLPEEGLKFMVYLQKENIIDESGMPKERFSAEFPKEGPSILRIQQVVRGDSAAYFCASSRGTGDYNEQFFGPGTRLTVL.

This chain links TRBV10-3 with TRBJ1-5; D uncertain. The CDR3 sequence is 13 residues long. Germline lookup yields CDR1 ENHRY and CDR2 SYGVKD. Trimming pared 2 bases from V and 7 bases from J, leaving 9 bases between. This chain's CDR3 is CAISEDPLQPQHF. CDR3 nucleotide sequence: TGTGCCATCAGTGAGGATCCGCTCCAGCCCCAGCATTTT.

V usage is TRBV9 and J usage is TRBJ2-1, with 8 bases identical to TRBD2. This CDR3 spans 15 amino acids. J was trimmed by 5 bases and V by 6 bases; bases with no gene match: 10. The germline V gene encodes CDR1 SGDLS and CDR2 YYNGEE. The CDR3 sequence: CASTLRGGLDNEQFF. The CDR3 DNA is TGTGCCAGCACCCTCCGGGGGGGACTAGACAATGAGCAGTTCTTC.

V usage is TRBV19 and J usage is TRBJ2-3; D gene ambiguous. The V gene lost 1 base and the J gene lost 0 bases, with 11 bases spanning the gap. The CDR3 has 16 residues. Germline V gene sequence: CDR1 LNHDA, CDR2 SQIVND (reference sequence). CDR3 amino acids: CASSIGTTTSTDTQYF. CDR3 sequence (DNA): TGTGCCAGTAGTATAGGGACCACAACTAGCACAGATACGCAGTATTTT.

This clone showed up just once. At one end, the junction sequence differs from germline, possibly due to a read error. The V gene is TRBV16, the J gene TRBJ1-1; D not resolved. Germline loops: CDR1 KGHSY, CDR2 FQNENV. The CDR3 totals 14 residues. CDR3 amino acids: CASSSQGMNAEAFF. CDR3 sequence (DNA): TGTGCCAGCAGCTCCCAAGGAATGAACGCTGAAGCTTTCTTT.

The sample holds one count of this clone. The chain uses TRBV6-1 and TRBJ1-4; maybe TRBD1 (6 bases). Trimming stripped 5 bases from V and 8 bases from J, with 18 bases between. There are 15 residues in the CDR3. CDR1 and CDR2 (germline): MNHNS, SASEGT. The CDR3 coding sequence is TGTGCCAGCAGTCCGATCAGGGGAGAGGGGGAAAAACTGTTTTTT. This codes for CASSPIRGEGEKLFF.

The chain joins TRBV7-9 to TRBJ1-4, with D possibly TRBD1 on 5 matching bases. Trimming pared 8 bases from V and 2 bases from J, leaving 6 bases between. This CDR3 has 12 amino acids. The V gene's germline CDR1 is SEHNR and CDR2 FQNEAQ (reference sequence). CDR3: CASGATNEKLFF. CDR3 nucleotide sequence: TGTGCCAGCGGGGCGACTAATGAAAAACTGTTTTTT.

The chain has TRBV7-2 and TRBJ1-4; D perhaps matches TRBD1 (6 bases). The germline gives CDR1 SGHTA, CDR2 FQGNSA. The CDR3 loop spans 14 amino acids. Trimming took off 1 base at V and 8 bases at J, with 11 bases between the two ends. CDR3 amino acids: CASSLDLGAEKLFF. In nucleotides, the CDR3 is TGTGCCAGCAGCTTAGACTTGGGGGCCGAAAAACTGTTTTTT.

This chain links TRBV5-4 with TRBJ2-1; D unclear. This CDR3 has 14 residues. The V gene lost 3 bases and the J gene lost 10 bases, with 17 bases spanning the gap. Germline-derived CDR1 and CDR2 are SGHNT and YYREEE (reference sequence). CDR3 sequence (DNA): TGTGCCAGCAGCTCGTCTCAGGAGTTGAAGGAGCAGTTCTTC. Its translation: CASSSSQELKEQFF.

The chain carries TRBV4-3 and TRBJ1-1; D gene ambiguous. Looked up from germline, CDR1 is LGHNA and CDR2 is YSLEER. V was trimmed by 0 bases and J by 0 bases, leaving 5 bases between them. This CDR3 has 14 residues. CDR3 sequence reads: CASSQDWLNTEAFF. CDR3 nucleotides: TGCGCCAGCAGCCAAGATTGGTTGAACACTGAAGCTTTCTTT.

Only one count was recorded for this clone. The J gene is TRBJ2-3, the V gene TRBV9; 13 bases are a match to TRBD2. This CDR3 contains 17 residues. Trimming removed 5 bases from V and 0 bases from J; junction bases left unmatched: 6. CDR1 is SGDLS and CDR2 is YYNGEE in the germline V gene. The CDR3, as DNA: TGTGCCAGCAGTACTAGCGGGGGGGCCCCTAGCACAGATACGCAGTATTTT. Amino acid sequence: CASSTSGGAPSTDTQYF.

This rearrangement joins TRBV28 to TRBJ1-1, with a tentative D call TRBD1 (5 bases). Between the trimmed V and J ends, which lost 11 bases and 8 bases, there was a span of 9 bases. Germline V gene data show CDR1 as MDHEN and CDR2 as SYDVKM. This CDR3 has 9 amino acids. The CDR3, as DNA: TGTGCCTCGGGGCAAGAAGCTTTCTTT. Translation: CASGQEAFF.

This rearrangement joins TRBV9 to TRBJ1-2, with a weak D call TRBD1 (6 bases). CDR1 is SGDLS and CDR2 is YYNGEE in the germline V gene. The CDR3 runs 15 residues. The V and J ends lost 3 bases and 2 bases respectively, with 14 bases between them. In nucleotides, the CDR3 is TGTGCCAGCAGCGCTACCATGACAGGAAACTATGGCTACACCTTC. Its translation is CASSATMTGNYGYTF. Using reference TRBV9 and TRBJ1-2 for the parts outside the CDR3, the full variable domain is DSGVTQTPKHLITATGQRVTLRCSPRSGDLSVYWYQQSLDQGLQFLIQYYNGEERAKGNILERFSAQQFPDLHSELNLSSLELGDSALYFCASSATMTGNYGYTFGSGTRLTVV.

For the CDR3, the DNA is TGTGCCAGCAGCCCGGGACAGGACTATGGCTACACCTTC. Encoded protein: CASSPGQDYGYTF. The chain couples TRBV7-2 to TRBJ1-2; 8 nucleotides align to TRBD1. Germline CDR1 SGHTA, CDR2 FQGNSA. The length of the CDR3 is 13 residues. J gave up 3 bases and V 5 bases, and 2 bases lay outside the gene matches.

J is TRBJ2-7 and V is TRBV7-2; D gene ambiguous. CDR3 length: 15 residues. Germline CDR1 and CDR2: SGHTA and FQGNSA. V was pared by 5 bases and J by 0 bases, with 14 bases between. DNA for the CDR3: TGTGCCAGCAGCCCCGGCACTCGGAGCTCCTACGAGCAGTACTTC. Its translation: CASSPGTRSSYEQYF. The full variable domain, with the rest looked up from reference TRBV7-2 and TRBJ2-7, is GAGVSQSPSNKVTEKGKDVELRCDPISGHTALYWYRQSLGQGLEFLIYFQGNSAPDKSGLPSDRFSAERTGGSVSTLTIQRTQQEDSAVYLCASSPGTRSSYEQYFGPGTRLTVT.

V usage is TRBV11-2 and J usage is TRBJ1-1, with D possibly TRBD1 on 5 matching bases. There are 15 residues in the CDR3. Between the trimmed V and J ends, which lost 5 bases and 3 bases, there was a span of 16 bases. Looked up from germline, CDR1 is SGHAT and CDR2 is FQNNGV. CDR3 DNA sequence: TGTGCCAGCAGCCCGCGGGGGAGAGCGGACACTGAAGCTTTCTTT. Its protein is CASSPRGRADTEAFF.

The genes are TRBV7-6 and TRBJ1-3; no clear D. Germline V gene sequence: CDR1 SGHVS, CDR2 FNYEAQ. Trimming cost V 1 base and J 1 base, with 14 bases left between them. The length of the CDR3 is 17 residues. The CDR3 is CASSLGAGGNSGNTIYF. CDR3 bases: TGTGCCAGCAGCTTAGGGGCAGGAGGAAATTCTGGAAACACCATATATTTT. Full variable domain (rest looked up from reference TRBV7-6 and TRBJ1-3): GAGVSQSPRYKVTKRGQDVALRCDPISGHVSLYWYRQALGQGPEFLTYFNYEAQQDKSGLPNDRFSAERPEGSISTLTIQRTEQRDSAMYRCASSLGAGGNSGNTIYFGEGSWLTVV.